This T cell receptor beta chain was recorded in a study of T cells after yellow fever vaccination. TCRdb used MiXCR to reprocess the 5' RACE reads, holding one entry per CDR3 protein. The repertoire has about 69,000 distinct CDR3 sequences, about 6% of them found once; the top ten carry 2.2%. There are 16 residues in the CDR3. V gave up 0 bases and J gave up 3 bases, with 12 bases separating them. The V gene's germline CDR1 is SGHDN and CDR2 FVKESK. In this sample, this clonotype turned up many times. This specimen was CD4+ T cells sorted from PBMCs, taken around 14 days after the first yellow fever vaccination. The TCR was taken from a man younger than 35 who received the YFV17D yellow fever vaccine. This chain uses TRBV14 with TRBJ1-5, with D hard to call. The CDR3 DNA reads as TGTGCCAGCAGCCAAGACCATCGGGCGCCCAATCAGCCCCAGCATTTT. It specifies CASSQDHRAPNQPQHF.